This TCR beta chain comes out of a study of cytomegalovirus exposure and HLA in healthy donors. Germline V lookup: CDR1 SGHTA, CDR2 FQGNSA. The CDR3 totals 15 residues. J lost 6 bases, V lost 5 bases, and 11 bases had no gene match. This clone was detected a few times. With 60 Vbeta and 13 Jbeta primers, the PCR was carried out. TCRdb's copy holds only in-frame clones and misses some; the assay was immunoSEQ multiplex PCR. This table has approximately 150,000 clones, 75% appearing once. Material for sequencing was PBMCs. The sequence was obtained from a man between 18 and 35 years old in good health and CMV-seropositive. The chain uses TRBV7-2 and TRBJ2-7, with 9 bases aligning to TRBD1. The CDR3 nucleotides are TGTGCCAGCAGCCTCGGGACAGGGCAACCTGGCGAGCAGTACTTC. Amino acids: CASSLGTGQPGEQYF.